This T cell receptor beta chain was sequenced in a study of response to subunit inactivated influenza vaccine. Points from the study as a whole: New T cells are recruited in small numbers by each seasonal influenza vaccination, according to the authors' suggestion.

TCRdb re-derived calls from the RT-PCR reads in MiXCR, one entry per CDR3 protein. The data hold 500,000 to 550,000 distinct CDR3 sequences, with about 8% observed a single time. As for this clonotype: The antigen is unknown.

Sample: PBMCs from blood, taken around 2 years after vaccination. The receptor was isolated from a man between 50 and 75 years old who received an inactivated influenza vaccine.

CDR3 in DNA: TGTGCCAGCAGCTTTGGGACAGGGGTCGGCGAAAAACTGTTTTTT. Translated, it gives CASSFGTGVGEKLFF. V usage is TRBV7-9 and J usage is TRBJ1-4; TRBD1 matches 10 bases. V trimming: 3 bases; J trimming: 8 bases; junction bases outside the gene matches: 6. Germline V gene data show CDR1 as SEHNR and CDR2 as FQNEAQ (reference sequence). This CDR3 spans 15 amino acids.